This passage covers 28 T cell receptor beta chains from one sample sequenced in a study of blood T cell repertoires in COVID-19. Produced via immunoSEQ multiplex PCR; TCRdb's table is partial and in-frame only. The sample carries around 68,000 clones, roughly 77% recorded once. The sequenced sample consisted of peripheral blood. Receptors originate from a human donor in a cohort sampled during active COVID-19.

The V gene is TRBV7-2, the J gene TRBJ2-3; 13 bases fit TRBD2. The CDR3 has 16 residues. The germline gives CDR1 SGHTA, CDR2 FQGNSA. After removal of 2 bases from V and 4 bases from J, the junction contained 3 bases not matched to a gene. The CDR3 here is CASSLTGTSGADTQYF. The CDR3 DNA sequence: TGTGCCAGCAGCTTAACCGGGACTAGCGGGGCAGATACGCAGTATTTT.

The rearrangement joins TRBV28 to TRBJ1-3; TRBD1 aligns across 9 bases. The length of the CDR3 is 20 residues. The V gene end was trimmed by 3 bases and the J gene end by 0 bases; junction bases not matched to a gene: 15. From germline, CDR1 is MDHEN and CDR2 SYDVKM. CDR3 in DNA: TGTGCCAGCAGTTTCGCGACAGGGGGTTTACCAATACTCTCTGGAAACACCATATATTTT. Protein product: CASSFATGGLPILSGNTIYF.

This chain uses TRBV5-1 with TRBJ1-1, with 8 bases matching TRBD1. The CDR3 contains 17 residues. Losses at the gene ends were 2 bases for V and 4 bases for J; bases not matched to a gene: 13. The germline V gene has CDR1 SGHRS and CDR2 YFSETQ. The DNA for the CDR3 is TGCGCCAGCAGCTTCACGACCGGGACAGGCAAGAGCACTGAAGCTTTCTTT. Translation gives CASSFTTGTGKSTEAFF. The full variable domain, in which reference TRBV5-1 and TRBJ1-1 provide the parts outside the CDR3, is KAGVTQTPRYLIKTRGQQVTLSCSPISGHRSVSWYQQTPGQGLQFLFEYFSETQRNKGNFPGRFSGRQFSNSRSEMNVSTLELGDSALYLCASSFTTGTGKSTEAFFGQGTRLTVV.

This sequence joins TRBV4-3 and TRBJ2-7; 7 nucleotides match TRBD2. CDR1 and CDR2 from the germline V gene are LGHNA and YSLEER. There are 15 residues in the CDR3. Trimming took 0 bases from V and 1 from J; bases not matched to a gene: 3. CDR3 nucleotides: TGCGCCAGCAGCCAAGAAGTGGGAGGGTCCTACGAGCAGTACTTC. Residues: CASSQEVGGSYEQYF.

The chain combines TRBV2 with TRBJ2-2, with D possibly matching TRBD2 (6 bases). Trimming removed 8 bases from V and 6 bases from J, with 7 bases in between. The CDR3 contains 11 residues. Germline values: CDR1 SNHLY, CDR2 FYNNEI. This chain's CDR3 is CASAGPGELFF. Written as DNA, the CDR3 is TGTGCCAGCGCGGGACCCGGGGAGCTGTTTTTT.

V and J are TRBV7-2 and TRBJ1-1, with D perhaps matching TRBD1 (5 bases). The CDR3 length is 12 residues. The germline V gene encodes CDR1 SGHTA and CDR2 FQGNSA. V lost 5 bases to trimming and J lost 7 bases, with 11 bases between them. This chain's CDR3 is CASSPGQFEAFF. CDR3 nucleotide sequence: TGTGCCAGCAGCCCAGGACAATTTGAAGCTTTCTTT.

The CDR3 here is CASSSYTGNSTYEQYF. In DNA form, the CDR3 reads TGTGCCAGCAGCTCATACACAGGGAATTCAACCTACGAGCAGTACTTC. J is TRBJ2-7 and V is TRBV7-9; D perhaps matches TRBD1 (6 bases). The CDR3 loop spans 16 amino acids. Germline CDR1 SEHNR, CDR2 FQNEAQ (reference sequence). V was pared by 4 bases and J by 2 bases, with 18 bases between.

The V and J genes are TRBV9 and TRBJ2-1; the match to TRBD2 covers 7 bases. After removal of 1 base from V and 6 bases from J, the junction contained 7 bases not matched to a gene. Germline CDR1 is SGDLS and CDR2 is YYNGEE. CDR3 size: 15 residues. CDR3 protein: CASSVSGEGGNEQFF. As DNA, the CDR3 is TGTGCCAGCAGCGTAAGCGGGGAAGGAGGCAATGAGCAGTTCTTC.

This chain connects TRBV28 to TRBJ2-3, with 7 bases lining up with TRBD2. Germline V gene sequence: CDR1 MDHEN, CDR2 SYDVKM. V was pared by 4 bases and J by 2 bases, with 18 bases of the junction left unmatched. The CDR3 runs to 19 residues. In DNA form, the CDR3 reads TGTGCCAGCAGTTCTAAGGTTATGGTTACCGGGGGGAACACAGATACGCAGTATTTT. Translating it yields CASSSKVMVTGGNTDTQYF.

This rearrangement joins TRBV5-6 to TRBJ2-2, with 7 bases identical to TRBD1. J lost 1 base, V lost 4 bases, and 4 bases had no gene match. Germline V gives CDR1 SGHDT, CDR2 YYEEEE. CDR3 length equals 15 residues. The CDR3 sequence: CASSPNRGNTGELFF. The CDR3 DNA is TGTGCCAGCAGCCCCAACAGGGGGAACACCGGGGAGCTGTTTTTT. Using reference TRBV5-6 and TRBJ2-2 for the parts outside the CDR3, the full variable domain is DAGVTQSPTHLIKTRGQQVTLRCSPKSGHDTVSWYQQALGQGPQFIFQYYEEEERQRGNFPDRFSGHQFPNYSSELNVNALLLGDSALYLCASSPNRGNTGELFFGEGSRLTVL.

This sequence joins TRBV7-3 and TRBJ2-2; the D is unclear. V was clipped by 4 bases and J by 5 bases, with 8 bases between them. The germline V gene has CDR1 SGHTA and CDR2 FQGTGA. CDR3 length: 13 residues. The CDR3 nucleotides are TGTGCCAGCAGCTCAAAAGCTACCGGGGAGCTGTTTTTT. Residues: CASSSKATGELFF. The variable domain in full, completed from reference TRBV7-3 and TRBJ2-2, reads GAGVSQTPSNKVTEKGKYVELRCDPISGHTALYWYRQSLGQGPEFLIYFQGTGAADDSGLPNDRFFAVRPEGSVSTLKIQRTERGDSAVYLCASSSKATGELFFGEGSRLTVL.

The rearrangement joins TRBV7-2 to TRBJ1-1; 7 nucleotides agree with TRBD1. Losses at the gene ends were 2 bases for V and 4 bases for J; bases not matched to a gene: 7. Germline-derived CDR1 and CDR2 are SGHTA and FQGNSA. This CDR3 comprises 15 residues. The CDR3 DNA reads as TGTGCCAGCAGCTTAACCCTCACAGGGGTCACTGAAGCTTTCTTT. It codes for CASSLTLTGVTEAFF. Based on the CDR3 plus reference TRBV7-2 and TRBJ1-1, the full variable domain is GAGVSQSPSNKVTEKGKDVELRCDPISGHTALYWYRQSLGQGLEFLIYFQGNSAPDKSGLPSDRFSAERTGGSVSTLTIQRTQQEDSAVYLCASSLTLTGVTEAFFGQGTRLTVV.

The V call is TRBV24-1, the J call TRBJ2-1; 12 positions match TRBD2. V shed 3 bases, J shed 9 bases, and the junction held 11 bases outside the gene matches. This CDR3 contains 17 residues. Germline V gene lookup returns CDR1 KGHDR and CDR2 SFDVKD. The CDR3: CATSDPGLAGRYGEQFF. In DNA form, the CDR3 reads TGTGCCACCAGTGATCCGGGACTAGCGGGCCGGTACGGTGAGCAGTTCTTC.

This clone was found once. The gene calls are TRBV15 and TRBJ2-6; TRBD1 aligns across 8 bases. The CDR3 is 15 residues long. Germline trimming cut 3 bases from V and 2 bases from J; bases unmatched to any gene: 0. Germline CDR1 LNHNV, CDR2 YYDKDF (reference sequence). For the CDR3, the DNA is TGTGCCACCAGCAGGACAGGGGCTGGGGCCAACGTCCTGACTTTC. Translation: CATSRTGAGANVLTF.

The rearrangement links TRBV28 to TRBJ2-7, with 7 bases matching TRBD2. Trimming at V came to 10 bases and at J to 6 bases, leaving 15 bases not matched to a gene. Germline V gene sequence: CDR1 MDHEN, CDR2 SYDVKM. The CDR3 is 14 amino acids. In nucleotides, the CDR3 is TGTGCCACGTCGGGCCGAGCGGGATTTCTCGAGCAGTACTTC. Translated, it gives CATSGRAGFLEQYF.

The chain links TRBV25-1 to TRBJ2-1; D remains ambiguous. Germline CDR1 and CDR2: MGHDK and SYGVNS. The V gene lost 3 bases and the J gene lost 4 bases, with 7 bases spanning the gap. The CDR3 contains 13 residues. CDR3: CASSEANYNEQFF. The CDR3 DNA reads TGTGCCAGCAGTGAGGCCAATTACAATGAGCAGTTCTTC.

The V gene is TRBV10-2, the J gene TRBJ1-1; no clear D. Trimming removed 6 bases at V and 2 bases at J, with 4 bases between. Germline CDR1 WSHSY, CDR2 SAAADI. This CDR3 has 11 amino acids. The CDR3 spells CASRSNTEAFF. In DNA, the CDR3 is TGCGCCAGCAGAAGCAACACTGAAGCTTTCTTT.

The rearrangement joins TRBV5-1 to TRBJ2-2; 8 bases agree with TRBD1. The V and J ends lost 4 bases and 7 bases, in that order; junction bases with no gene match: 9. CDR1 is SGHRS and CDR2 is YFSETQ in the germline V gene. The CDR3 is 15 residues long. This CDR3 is CASSTVPTGDGELFF. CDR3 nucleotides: TGCGCCAGCAGCACCGTCCCGACAGGGGACGGGGAGCTGTTTTTT.

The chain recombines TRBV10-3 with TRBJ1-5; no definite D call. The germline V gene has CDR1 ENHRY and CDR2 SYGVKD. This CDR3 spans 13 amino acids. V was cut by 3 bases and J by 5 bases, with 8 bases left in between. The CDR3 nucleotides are TGTGCCATCAGTGAAACTACCGATCAGCCCCAGCATTTT. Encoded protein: CAISETTDQPQHF.

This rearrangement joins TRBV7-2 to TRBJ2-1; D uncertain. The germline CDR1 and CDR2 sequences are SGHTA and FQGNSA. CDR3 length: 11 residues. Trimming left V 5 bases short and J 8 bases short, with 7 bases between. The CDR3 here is CASSPRYEQFF. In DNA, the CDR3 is TGTGCCAGCAGCCCCAGGTATGAGCAGTTCTTC. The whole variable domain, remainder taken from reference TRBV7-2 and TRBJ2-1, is GAGVSQSPSNKVTEKGKDVELRCDPISGHTALYWYRQSLGQGLEFLIYFQGNSAPDKSGLPSDRFSAERTGGSVSTLTIQRTQQEDSAVYLCASSPRYEQFFGPGTRLTVL.

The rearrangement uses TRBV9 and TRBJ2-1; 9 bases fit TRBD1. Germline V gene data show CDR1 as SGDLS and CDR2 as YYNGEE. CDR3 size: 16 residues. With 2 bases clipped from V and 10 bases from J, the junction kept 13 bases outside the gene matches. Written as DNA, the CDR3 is TGTGCCAGCAGCGTCAGGGGCGTCACAGGGGGCGGGGAGCAGTTCTTC. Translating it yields CASSVRGVTGGGEQFF.

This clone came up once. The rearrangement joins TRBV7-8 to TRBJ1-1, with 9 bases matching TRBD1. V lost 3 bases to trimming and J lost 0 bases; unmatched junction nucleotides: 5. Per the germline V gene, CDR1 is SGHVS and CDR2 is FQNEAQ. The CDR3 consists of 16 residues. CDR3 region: CASSLGQGGLNTEAFF. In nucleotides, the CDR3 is TGTGCCAGCAGCTTGGGACAGGGTGGTTTGAACACTGAAGCTTTCTTT.

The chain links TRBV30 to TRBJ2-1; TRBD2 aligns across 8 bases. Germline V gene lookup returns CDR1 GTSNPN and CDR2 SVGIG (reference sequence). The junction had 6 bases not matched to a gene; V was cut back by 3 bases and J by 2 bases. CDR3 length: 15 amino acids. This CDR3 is CAWSGRAAAYNEQFF. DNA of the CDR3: TGTGCCTGGAGCGGGAGGGCCGCAGCCTACAATGAGCAGTTCTTC.

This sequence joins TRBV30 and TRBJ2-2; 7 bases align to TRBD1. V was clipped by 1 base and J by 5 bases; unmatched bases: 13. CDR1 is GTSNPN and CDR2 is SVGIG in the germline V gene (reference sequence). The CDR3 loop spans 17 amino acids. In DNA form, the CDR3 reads TGTGCCTGGAGTGGGGGGACCGGGACAGTCGTTACCGGGGAGCTGTTTTTT. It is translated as CAWSGGTGTVVTGELFF. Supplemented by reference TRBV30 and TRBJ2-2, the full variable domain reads SQTIHQWPATLVQPVGSPLSLECTVEGTSNPNLYWYRQAAGRGLQLLFYSVGIGQISSEVPQNLSASRPQDRQFILSSKKLLLSDSGFYLCAWSGGTGTVVTGELFFGEGSRLTVL.

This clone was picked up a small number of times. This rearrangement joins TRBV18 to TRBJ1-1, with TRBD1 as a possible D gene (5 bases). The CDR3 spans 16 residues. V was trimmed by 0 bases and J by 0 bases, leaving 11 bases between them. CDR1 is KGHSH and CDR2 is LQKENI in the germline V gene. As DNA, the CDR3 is TGTGCCAGCTCACCACCAGGGGTGAGGATGAACACTGAAGCTTTCTTT. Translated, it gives CASSPPGVRMNTEAFF.

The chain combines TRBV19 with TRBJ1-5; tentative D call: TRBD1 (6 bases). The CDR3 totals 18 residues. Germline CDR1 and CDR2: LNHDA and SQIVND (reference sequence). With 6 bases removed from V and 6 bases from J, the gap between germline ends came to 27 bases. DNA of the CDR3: TGTGCCAGTAGCCCAACCCCACCGAAAGGGGGTTCCGTTCAGCCCCAGCATTTT. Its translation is CASSPTPPKGGSVQPQHF.

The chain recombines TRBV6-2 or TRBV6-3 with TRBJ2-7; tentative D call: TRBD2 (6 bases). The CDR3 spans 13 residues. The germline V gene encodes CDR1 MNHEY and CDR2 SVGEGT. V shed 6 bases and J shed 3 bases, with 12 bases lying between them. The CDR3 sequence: CASSPGLIYEQYF. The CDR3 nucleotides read TGTGCCAGCAGCCCGGGACTGATCTACGAGCAGTACTTC.

CDR3 sequence reads: CASSRALSGQRNSPLHF. CDR3 DNA: TGTGCCAGCAGCCGAGCTTTATCGGGACAGCGAAATTCACCCCTCCACTTT. This chain uses TRBV3-1 (or the pseudogene TRBV3-2) with TRBJ1-6, with 7 bases lining up with TRBD1. The CDR3 consists of 17 residues. After removal of 4 bases from V and 7 bases from J, the junction contained 13 bases not matched to a gene. Germline assignment: CDR1 LGHDT and CDR2 YNNKEL (reference sequence).